Shown below are 27 T cell receptor beta chains from a single sample sequenced in a study of T cells in localized non-small cell lung cancer. The data were produced by immunoSEQ multiplex PCR, yet TCRdb's version contains in-frame clones alone and is incomplete. The sample includes 20,000 to 25,000 clones, 85% to 90% of them seen just once. The sample here was PBMCs, taken before any cancer treatment. Receptors originate from a woman aged 35 to 70 with stage II squamous cell lung carcinoma.

The chain links TRBV28 to TRBJ2-7, with D perhaps assigned TRBD1 or TRBD2 (5 bases each). CDR3 length: 13 amino acids. Germline CDR1 reads MDHEN; CDR2 reads SYDVKM. Trimming shortened V by 6 bases and J by 4 bases, and 13 bases separated the two germline ends. The CDR3 loop reads CASRGPPGYEQYF. DNA of the CDR3: TGTGCCAGCAGGGGACCCCCGGGATACGAGCAGTACTTC.

CDR3 in amino acids: CATSRERAGSYNEQFF. Here the CDR3 DNA reads TGTGCCACCAGCAGAGAGAGAGCGGGATCCTACAATGAGCAGTTCTTC. This chain connects TRBV15 to TRBJ2-1; 7 nucleotides match TRBD2. V gave up 0 bases and J gave up 1 base; unmatched junction bases: 3. The CDR3 runs to 16 residues. Germline CDR1 LNHNV, CDR2 YYDKDF (reference sequence).

The J gene is TRBJ2-5, the V gene TRBV18; D perhaps matches TRBD2 (5 bases). Germline loops: CDR1 KGHSH, CDR2 LQKENI. CDR3 length: 13 amino acids. The V end lost 3 bases, the J end lost 4 bases, and 9 bases lay between the germline ends. CDR3 residues: CASSPGAVETQYF. The CDR3 DNA reads TGTGCCAGCTCACCGGGAGCGGTAGAGACCCAGTACTTC.

The V call is TRBV19, the J call TRBJ2-7; 7 bases agree with TRBD1. The J segment lost 2 bases and the V segment lost 5 bases, leaving 6 bases of the junction unmatched. From germline, CDR1 is LNHDA and CDR2 SQIVND (reference sequence). The CDR3 runs to 14 residues. Here the CDR3 reads CASSQTGVTYEQYF. DNA for the CDR3: TGTGCCAGTAGTCAAACAGGGGTGACCTACGAGCAGTACTTC.

This clone appeared once. The chain combines TRBV5-5 with TRBJ1-3, with 8 bases lining up with TRBD1. V lost 5 bases to trimming and J lost 4 bases; unmatched junction nucleotides: 5. This CDR3 comprises 14 residues. Looked up from germline, CDR1 is SGHKS and CDR2 is YYEKEE (reference sequence). CDR3 sequence reads: CASRRGQGGNTIYF. The CDR3 bases are TGTGCCAGCAGACGTGGACAGGGAGGAAACACCATATATTTT.

The rearrangement joins TRBV6-6 to TRBJ2-2; D gene ambiguous. Trimming pared 0 bases from V and 6 bases from J, leaving 11 bases between. The CDR3 consists of 15 residues. Germline CDR1 is MNHNY and CDR2 is SVGAGI (reference sequence). This CDR3 reads CASSYSTFRSGELFF. Here the CDR3 DNA reads TGTGCCAGCAGTTACTCGACCTTTAGGTCCGGGGAGCTGTTTTTT.

The chain uses TRBV5-8 and TRBJ2-3, with D possibly TRBD1 on 5 matching bases. V was pared by 0 bases and J by 0 bases, with 11 bases between. Germline assignment: CDR1 SGHTS and CDR2 YDEGEE. This CDR3 contains 16 residues. The CDR3 nucleotides read TGTGCCAGCAGCTTGGCCCGGACACTTAGCACAGATACGCAGTATTTT. This translates into CASSLARTLSTDTQYF.

The genes are TRBV11-3 and TRBJ2-5, with D tentatively TRBD1 or TRBD2 (6 bases each). Germline V gene lookup returns CDR1 SGHNT and CDR2 YENEEA. The V end lost 1 base, the J end lost 2 bases, and 11 bases lay between the germline ends. The CDR3 is made up of 15 amino acids. The DNA of the CDR3 is TGTGCCAGCAGCTTAGCCCGGGGGCGACAAGAGACCCAGTACTTC. It yields the protein CASSLARGRQETQYF.

The J gene is TRBJ1-5, the V gene TRBV6-1, with D perhaps matching TRBD1 (6 bases). Germline V CDR1 and CDR2: MNHNS, SASEGT. The V gene lost 7 bases and the J gene lost 4 bases, with 11 bases spanning the gap. The CDR3 runs 13 residues. Written as DNA, the CDR3 is TGTGCCAGCACGGACAGCTATAATCAGCCCCAGCATTTT. Translating gives CASTDSYNQPQHF.

In regard to this clone: An end of the junction does not agree with germline; a read error may underlie this. This rearrangement joins TRBV15 to TRBJ1-2; D is unresolved. Germline CDR1 and CDR2: LNHNV and YYDKDF (reference sequence). This CDR3 spans 14 amino acids. The CDR3 sequence is CATTRGPGVYGYTF. The CDR3 nucleotides read TGTGCCACCACCAGAGGCCCCGGGGTCTATGGCTACACCTTC.

The rearrangement uses TRBV7-6 and TRBJ2-7, with 9 nucleotides matching TRBD1. Trimming removed 5 bases from V and 3 bases from J; junction bases left unmatched: 5. This CDR3 comprises 14 residues. Looked up from germline, CDR1 is SGHVS and CDR2 is FNYEAQ. CDR3 sequence reads: CASSPGTGSYEQYF. CDR3 in DNA: TGTGCCAGCAGCCCGGGGACAGGGAGCTACGAGCAGTACTTC.

This chain joins TRBV9 and TRBJ2-3; D gene uncertain. From germline, CDR1 is SGDLS and CDR2 YYNGEE. The V gene lost 1 base and the J gene lost 0 bases, with 9 bases spanning the gap. The CDR3 sequence is 15 residues long. The CDR3 loop is CASSVSGGSTDTQYF. For the CDR3, the DNA is TGTGCCAGCAGCGTATCAGGTGGGAGCACAGATACGCAGTATTTT.

This chain joins TRBV9 and TRBJ2-5; TRBD2 aligns across 11 bases. The CDR3 covers 16 residues. Germline loops: CDR1 SGDLS, CDR2 YYNGEE. The V segment lost 0 bases and the J segment 4 bases; nucleotides outside the gene matches: 5. In DNA form, the CDR3 reads TGTGCCAGCAGCGTAGCCGCGGGGACTAGCGGAGAGACCCAGTACTTC. It yields the protein CASSVAAGTSGETQYF.

The rearrangement uses TRBV29-1 and TRBJ1-1; TRBD1 is a possible D gene (5 bases). Trimming pared 6 bases from V and 1 base from J, leaving 12 bases between. The CDR3 runs 13 residues. The germline V gene encodes CDR1 SQVTM and CDR2 ANQGSEA. The CDR3 DNA reads as TGCAGCGTATGGGGGGGTGGGAACACTGAAGCTTTCTTT. Protein: CSVWGGGNTEAFF.

The V gene is TRBV2, the J gene TRBJ2-7; 9 bases map to TRBD2. This CDR3 has 14 amino acids. After removal of 5 bases from V and 7 bases from J, the junction contained 9 bases not matched to a gene. Per germline, CDR1 SNHLY and CDR2 FYNNEI. CDR3 amino acids: CASSSSGVATEQYF. The CDR3 nucleotides are TGTGCCAGCAGTTCTAGCGGGGTGGCAACGGAGCAGTACTTC.

The chain carries TRBV5-1 and TRBJ2-2; a possible D gene is TRBD2 (5 bases). The CDR3 consists of 16 residues. V lost 4 bases, J lost 6 bases, and 19 bases lay in between. CDR1 is SGHRS and CDR2 is YFSETQ in the germline V gene. The CDR3 region has the DNA TGCGCCAGCAGCCGATTTATAGAGGAGGTCTCCGGGGAGCTGTTTTTT. Protein: CASSRFIEEVSGELFF.

Concerning this clone itself: One end of the junction is discordant with germline, which a read error may explain. This chain joins TRBV19 and TRBJ1-2, with TRBD1 identical over 7 bases. Germline CDR1 is LNHDA and CDR2 is SQIVND (reference sequence). The CDR3 extends over 14 amino acids. The CDR3 protein is CASSLDRANYGYTF. The CDR3 DNA reads TGTGCCAGTAGTTTAGACAGGGCGAACTATGGCTACACCTTC.

The chain couples TRBV18 to TRBJ2-7; D not certain. The CDR3 sequence is 16 residues long. In germline, CDR1 is KGHSH, CDR2 LQKENI. V was clipped by 6 bases and J by 0 bases, with 18 bases between them. The CDR3 protein is CASSPPSSPSSYEQYF. The CDR3 nucleotides read TGTGCCAGCTCGCCCCCCTCCTCTCCGAGCTCCTACGAGCAGTACTTC.

This rearrangement joins TRBV9 to TRBJ2-2; D call uncertain. Per the germline V gene, CDR1 is SGDLS and CDR2 is YYNGEE. V was pared by 0 bases and J by 7 bases, with 7 bases between. The CDR3 covers 13 residues. CDR3 sequence reads: CASSVAVVGELFF. CDR3 DNA sequence: TGTGCCAGCAGCGTAGCGGTAGTCGGGGAGCTGTTTTTT.

The chain combines TRBV7-3 with TRBJ2-3; D gene uncertain. This CDR3 has 12 residues. V lost 4 bases and J 3 bases, leaving 5 bases between the germline ends. CDR1 and CDR2 (germline): SGHTA, FQGTGA. This CDR3 is CASSSVTDTQYF. For the CDR3, the DNA is TGTGCCAGCAGCTCGGTAACAGATACGCAGTATTTT.

The J gene is TRBJ2-7, the V gene TRBV9; TRBD2 is a possible D gene (5 bases). The CDR3 spans 15 residues. Trimming took 0 bases from V and 3 from J, leaving 13 bases between them. CDR1 is SGDLS and CDR2 is YYNGEE in the germline V gene. The CDR3 coding sequence is TGTGCCAGCAGCGTAGGGAGCGGATTCGTCTACGAGCAGTACTTC. It is translated as CASSVGSGFVYEQYF.

CDR3 region: CASSPSPGVANEKLFF. Written as DNA, the CDR3 is TGCGCCAGCAGCCCCTCACCCGGGGTGGCTAATGAAAAACTGTTTTTT. The chain links TRBV5-1 to TRBJ1-4; D not certain. CDR1 and CDR2 from the germline V gene are SGHRS and YFSETQ. V lost 4 bases to trimming and J lost 3 bases, with 16 bases between them. There are 16 residues in the CDR3.

The rearrangement joins TRBV29-1 to TRBJ2-1; 13 bases map to TRBD2. The germline gives CDR1 SQVTM, CDR2 ANQGSEA. The CDR3 runs to 14 residues. The junction had 6 bases not matched to a gene; V was cut back by 6 bases and J by 7 bases. The CDR3 DNA follows: TGCAGCGTCGAGACTAGCGGGAGGCCTAATGAGCAGTTCTTC. As protein: CSVETSGRPNEQFF.

CDR3 coding DNA: TGTGCCAGCAGGAAGGGGGCCAGCACAGATACGCAGTATTTT. Residues: CASRKGASTDTQYF. The rearrangement links TRBV2 to TRBJ2-3; 7 bases line up with TRBD1. The germline V gene has CDR1 SNHLY and CDR2 FYNNEI. J was trimmed by 0 bases and V by 6 bases; bases with no gene match: 3. There are 14 residues in the CDR3.

This sequence joins TRBV4-1 and TRBJ2-7; a possible D gene is TRBD2 (6 bases). Germline V gene data show CDR1 as MGHRA and CDR2 as YSYEKL. The V and J ends lost 4 bases and 0 bases respectively, with 16 bases between them. CDR3 length: 16 amino acids. CDR3 DNA sequence: TGCGCCAGCAGCCCCTCAGAGCGGGCCCCCTCCTACGAGCAGTACTTC. Amino acids: CASSPSERAPSYEQYF.

The sample holds a few counts of this clone. The rearrangement links TRBV7-3 to TRBJ2-6; 7 bases map to TRBD1. The V and J ends lost 0 bases and 0 bases, in that order; junction bases with no gene match: 5. The CDR3 is made up of 18 amino acids. The germline CDR1 and CDR2 sequences are SGHTA and FQGTGA. The CDR3 reads CASSLTGTVNSGANVLTF. The DNA for the CDR3 is TGTGCCAGCAGCTTAACGGGGACAGTCAACTCTGGGGCCAACGTCCTGACTTTC.

This chain joins TRBV14 and TRBJ1-1, with D maybe TRBD1 (6 bases). The CDR3 totals 16 residues. Germline assignment: CDR1 SGHDN and CDR2 FVKESK. Trimming cost V 1 base and J 1 base, with 13 bases left between them. The CDR3 DNA follows: TGTGCCAGCAGCCAAGCGACAGGCTGGGCGAACACTGAAGCTTTCTTT. Translation: CASSQATGWANTEAFF.